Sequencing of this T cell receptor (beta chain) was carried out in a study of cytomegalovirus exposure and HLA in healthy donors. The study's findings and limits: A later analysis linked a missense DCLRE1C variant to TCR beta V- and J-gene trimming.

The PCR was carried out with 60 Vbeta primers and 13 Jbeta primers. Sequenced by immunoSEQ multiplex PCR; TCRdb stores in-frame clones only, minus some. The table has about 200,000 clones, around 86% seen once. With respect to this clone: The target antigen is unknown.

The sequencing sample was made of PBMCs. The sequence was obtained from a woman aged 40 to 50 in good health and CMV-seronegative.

The DNA of the CDR3 is TGTGCCACCAGCAGAGATTGGGCGGGCAGGGGCAGTCTTGAGACCCAGTACTTC. It codes for CATSRDWAGRGSLETQYF. This chain links TRBV15 with TRBJ2-5; tentative D call: TRBD1 (6 bases). V was trimmed by 0 bases and J by 5 bases, leaving 22 bases between them. The CDR3 is 18 residues long. From germline, CDR1 is LNHNV and CDR2 YYDKDF (reference sequence).